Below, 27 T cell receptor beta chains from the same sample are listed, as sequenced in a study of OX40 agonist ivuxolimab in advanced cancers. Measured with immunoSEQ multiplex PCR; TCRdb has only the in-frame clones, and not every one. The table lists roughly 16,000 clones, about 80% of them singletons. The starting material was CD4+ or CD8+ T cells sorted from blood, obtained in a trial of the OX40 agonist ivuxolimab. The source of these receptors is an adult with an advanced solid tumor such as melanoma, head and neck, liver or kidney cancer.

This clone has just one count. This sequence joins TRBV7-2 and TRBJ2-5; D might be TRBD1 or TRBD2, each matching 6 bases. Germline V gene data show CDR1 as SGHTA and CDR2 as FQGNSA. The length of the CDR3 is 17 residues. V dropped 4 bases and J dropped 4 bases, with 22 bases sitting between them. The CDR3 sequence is CASSSGAYRDGRETQYF. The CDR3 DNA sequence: TGTGCCAGCAGCTCGGGGGCATACCGGGACGGACGAGAGACCCAGTACTTC.

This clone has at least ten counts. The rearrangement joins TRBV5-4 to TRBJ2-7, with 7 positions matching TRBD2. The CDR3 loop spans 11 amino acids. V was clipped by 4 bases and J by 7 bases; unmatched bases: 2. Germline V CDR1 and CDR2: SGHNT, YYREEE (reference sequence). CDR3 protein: CASSSGVEQYF. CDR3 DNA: TGTGCCAGCAGCAGCGGGGTTGAGCAGTACTTC.

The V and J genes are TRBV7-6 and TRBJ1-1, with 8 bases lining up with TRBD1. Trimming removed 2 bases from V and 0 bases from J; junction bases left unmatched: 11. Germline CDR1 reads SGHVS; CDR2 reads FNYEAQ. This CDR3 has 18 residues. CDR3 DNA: TGTGCCAGCAGCTTATTGGGCTGGGGACAGGTAATGAACACTGAAGCTTTCTTT. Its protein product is CASSLLGWGQVMNTEAFF.

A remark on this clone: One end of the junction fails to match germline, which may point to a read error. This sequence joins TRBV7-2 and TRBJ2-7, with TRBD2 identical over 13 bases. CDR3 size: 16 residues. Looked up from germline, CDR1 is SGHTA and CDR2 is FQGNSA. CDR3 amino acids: CASSLATGLAGTGEGF. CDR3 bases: TGTGCCAGCAGCTTAGCGACGGGACTAGCGGGAACTGGGGAGGGCTTC.

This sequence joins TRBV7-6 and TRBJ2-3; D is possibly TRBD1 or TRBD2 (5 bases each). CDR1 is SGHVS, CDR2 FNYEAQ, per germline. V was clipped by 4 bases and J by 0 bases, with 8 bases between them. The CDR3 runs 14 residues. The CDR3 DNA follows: TGTGCCAGCAGCTGGGGACCAAGCACAGATACGCAGTATTTT. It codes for CASSWGPSTDTQYF.

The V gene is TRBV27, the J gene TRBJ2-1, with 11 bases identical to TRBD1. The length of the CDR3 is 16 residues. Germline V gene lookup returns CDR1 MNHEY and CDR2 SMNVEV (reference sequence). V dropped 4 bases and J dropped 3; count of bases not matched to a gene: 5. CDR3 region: CASSSPGTGGYNEQFF. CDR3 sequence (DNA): TGTGCCAGCAGTTCCCCGGGGACAGGGGGCTACAATGAGCAGTTCTTC.

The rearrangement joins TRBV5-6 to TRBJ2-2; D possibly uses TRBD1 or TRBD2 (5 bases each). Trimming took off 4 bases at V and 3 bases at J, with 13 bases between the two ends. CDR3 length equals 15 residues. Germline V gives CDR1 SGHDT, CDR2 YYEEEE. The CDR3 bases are TGTGCCAGCAGCCTACCGGGACGGGACACCGGGGAGCTGTTTTTT. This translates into CASSLPGRDTGELFF.

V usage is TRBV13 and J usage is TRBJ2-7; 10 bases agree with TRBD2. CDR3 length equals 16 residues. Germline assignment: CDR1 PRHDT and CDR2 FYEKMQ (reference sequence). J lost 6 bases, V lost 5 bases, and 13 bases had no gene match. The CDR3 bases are TGTGCCAGCAGCCTAACACGGACTAGCGGCCTCTCCGAGCAGTACTTC. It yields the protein CASSLTRTSGLSEQYF.

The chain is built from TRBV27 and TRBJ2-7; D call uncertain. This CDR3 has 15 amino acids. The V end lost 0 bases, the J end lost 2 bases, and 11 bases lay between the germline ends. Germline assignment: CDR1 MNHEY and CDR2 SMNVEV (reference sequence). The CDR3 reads CASSLSIGSTYEQYF. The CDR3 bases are TGTGCCAGCAGTTTATCGATCGGGTCCACCTACGAGCAGTACTTC.

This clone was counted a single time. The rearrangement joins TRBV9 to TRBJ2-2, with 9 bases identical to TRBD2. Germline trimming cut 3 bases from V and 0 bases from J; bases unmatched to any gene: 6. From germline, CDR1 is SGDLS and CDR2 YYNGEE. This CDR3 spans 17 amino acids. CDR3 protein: CASSAGGLAPNTGELFF. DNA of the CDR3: TGTGCCAGCAGCGCTGGGGGACTAGCCCCGAACACCGGGGAGCTGTTTTTT. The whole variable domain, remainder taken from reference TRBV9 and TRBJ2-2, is DSGVTQTPKHLITATGQRVTLRCSPRSGDLSVYWYQQSLDQGLQFLIQYYNGEERAKGNILERFSAQQFPDLHSELNLSSLELGDSALYFCASSAGGLAPNTGELFFGEGSRLTVL.

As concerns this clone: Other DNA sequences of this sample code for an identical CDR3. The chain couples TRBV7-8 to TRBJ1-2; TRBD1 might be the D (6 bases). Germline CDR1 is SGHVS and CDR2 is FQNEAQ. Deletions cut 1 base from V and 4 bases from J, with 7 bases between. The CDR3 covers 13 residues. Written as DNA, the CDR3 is TGTGCCAGCAGCTTAGGGACAGTCTATGGCTACACCTTC. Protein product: CASSLGTVYGYTF.

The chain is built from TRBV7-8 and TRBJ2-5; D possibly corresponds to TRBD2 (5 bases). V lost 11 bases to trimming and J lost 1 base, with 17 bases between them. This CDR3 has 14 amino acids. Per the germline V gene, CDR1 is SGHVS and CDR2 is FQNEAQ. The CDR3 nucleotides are TGTGCCGTTTTGAGCCTAGCCCTCCAAGAGACCCAGTACTTC. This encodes CAVLSLALQETQYF.

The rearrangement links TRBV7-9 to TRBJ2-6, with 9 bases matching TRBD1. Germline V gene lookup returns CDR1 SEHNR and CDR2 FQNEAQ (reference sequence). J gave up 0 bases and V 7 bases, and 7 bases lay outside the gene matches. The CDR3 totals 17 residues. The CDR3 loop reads CASTGTGLSSGANVLTF. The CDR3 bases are TGTGCCAGCACCGGGACAGGGCTAAGCTCTGGGGCCAACGTCCTGACTTTC.

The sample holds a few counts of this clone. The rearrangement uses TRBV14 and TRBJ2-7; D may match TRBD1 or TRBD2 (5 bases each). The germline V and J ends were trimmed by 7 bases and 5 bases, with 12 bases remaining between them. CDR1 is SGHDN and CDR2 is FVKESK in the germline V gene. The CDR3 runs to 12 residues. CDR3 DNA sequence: TGTGCCAGCACGGCCGGGGACGACGAGCAGTACTTC. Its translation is CASTAGDDEQYF.

CDR3 bases: TGTGCCAGCAGCGTTGGATCAGCCACTGAAGCTTTCTTT. It is translated as CASSVGSATEAFF. V and J are TRBV9 and TRBJ1-1; D ambiguous. There are 13 residues in the CDR3. CDR1 is SGDLS, CDR2 YYNGEE, per germline. Trimming stripped 2 bases from V and 4 bases from J, with 9 bases between.

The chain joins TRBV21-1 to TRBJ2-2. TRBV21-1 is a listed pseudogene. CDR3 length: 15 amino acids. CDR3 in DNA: TGTGCCAGCGGGTCGGGACCGAATAACACCGGGGAGCTGTTTTTT. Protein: CASGSGPNNTGELFF.

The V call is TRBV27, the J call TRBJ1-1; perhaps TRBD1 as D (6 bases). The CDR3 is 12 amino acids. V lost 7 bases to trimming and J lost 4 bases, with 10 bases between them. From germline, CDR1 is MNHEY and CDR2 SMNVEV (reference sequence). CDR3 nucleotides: TGTGCCAGCATGAGGGGGGGCACTGAAGCTTTCTTT. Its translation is CASMRGGTEAFF.

The CDR3 sequence: CASSATGLVGGELFF. The CDR3 nucleotides read TGTGCCAGCAGTGCAACGGGACTAGTGGGCGGGGAGCTGTTTTTT. This chain uses TRBV27 with TRBJ2-2; 8 bases are shared with TRBD2. V trimming: 5 bases; J trimming: 7 bases; junction bases outside the gene matches: 9. The CDR3 runs 15 residues. CDR1 is MNHEY, CDR2 SMNVEV, per germline (reference sequence).

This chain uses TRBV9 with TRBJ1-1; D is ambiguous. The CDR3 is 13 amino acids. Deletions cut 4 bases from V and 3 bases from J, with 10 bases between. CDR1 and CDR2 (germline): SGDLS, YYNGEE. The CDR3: CASSPGLYTEAFF. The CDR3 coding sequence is TGTGCCAGCAGCCCGGGGTTGTACACTGAAGCTTTCTTT.

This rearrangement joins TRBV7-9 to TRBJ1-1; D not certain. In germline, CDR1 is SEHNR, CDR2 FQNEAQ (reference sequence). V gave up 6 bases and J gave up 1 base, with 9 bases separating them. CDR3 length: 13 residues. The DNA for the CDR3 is TGTGCCAGCAGTCAACACTGGAACACTGAAGCTTTCTTT. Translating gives CASSQHWNTEAFF.

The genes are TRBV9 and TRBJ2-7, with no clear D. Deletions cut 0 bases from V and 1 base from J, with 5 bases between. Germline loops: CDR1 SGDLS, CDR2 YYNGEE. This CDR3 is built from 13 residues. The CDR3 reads CASSVGVSYEQYF. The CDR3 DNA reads TGTGCCAGCAGCGTAGGGGTATCCTACGAGCAGTACTTC.

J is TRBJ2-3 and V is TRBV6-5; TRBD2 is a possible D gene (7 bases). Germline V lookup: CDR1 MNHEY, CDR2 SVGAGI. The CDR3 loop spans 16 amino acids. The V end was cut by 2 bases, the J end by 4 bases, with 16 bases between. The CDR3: CASSYPSSGGADTQYF. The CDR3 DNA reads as TGTGCCAGCAGTTACCCGAGCTCGGGGGGCGCAGATACGCAGTATTTT.

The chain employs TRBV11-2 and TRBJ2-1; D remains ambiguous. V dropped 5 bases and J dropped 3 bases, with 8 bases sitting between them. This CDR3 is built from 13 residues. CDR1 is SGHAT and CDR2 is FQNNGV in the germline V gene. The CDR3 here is CASSHWGYNEQFF. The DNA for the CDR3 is TGTGCCAGCAGCCATTGGGGCTACAATGAGCAGTTCTTC.

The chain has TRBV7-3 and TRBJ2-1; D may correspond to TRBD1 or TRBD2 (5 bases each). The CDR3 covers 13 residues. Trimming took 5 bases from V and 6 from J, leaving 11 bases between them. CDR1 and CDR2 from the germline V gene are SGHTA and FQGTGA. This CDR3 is CASSPYGGNEQFF. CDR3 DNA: TGTGCCAGCAGCCCGTATGGGGGCAATGAGCAGTTCTTC.

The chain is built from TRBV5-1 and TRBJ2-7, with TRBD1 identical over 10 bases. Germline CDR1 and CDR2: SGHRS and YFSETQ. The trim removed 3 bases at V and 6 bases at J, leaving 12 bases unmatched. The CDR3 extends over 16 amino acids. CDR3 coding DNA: TGCGCCAGCAGCTCAACTTTAGGGACAGGGGACGGCGAGCAGTACTTC. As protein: CASSSTLGTGDGEQYF.

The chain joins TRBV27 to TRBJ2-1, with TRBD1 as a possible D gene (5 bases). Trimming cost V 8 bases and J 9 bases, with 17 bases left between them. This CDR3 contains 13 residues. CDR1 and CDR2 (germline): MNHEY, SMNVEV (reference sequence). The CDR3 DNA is TGTGCCAGCTCCTCTTATAAGGGGTCTGAGCAGTTCTTC. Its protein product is CASSSYKGSEQFF.

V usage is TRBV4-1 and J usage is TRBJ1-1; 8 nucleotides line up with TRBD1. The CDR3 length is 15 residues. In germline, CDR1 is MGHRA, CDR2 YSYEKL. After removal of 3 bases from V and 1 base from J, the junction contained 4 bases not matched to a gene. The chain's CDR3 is CASSHPGQENTEAFF. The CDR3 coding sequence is TGCGCCAGCAGCCACCCGGGACAGGAGAACACTGAAGCTTTCTTT.